The 27 T cell receptor beta chains given below trace back to one sample, sequenced in a study of blood T cells in healthy people across ages. Primed by a sample-barcoded 5' primer and a J-beta primer mix, a second PCR proceeded for roughly 6 to 12 cycles. A single record per CDR3 protein comes from TCRdb applying MiXCR to the 5' RACE reads. The sample contains fewer than 800,000 distinct CDR3 sequences, around 21% of which appear only once. Sequencing used blood. The receptor source for this set is a man between 65 and 85 years old in good health.

This clonotype was detected ten times or more. The chain joins TRBV6-2 or TRBV6-3 to TRBJ2-6; either TRBD1 or TRBD2 may fit D (6 bases each). This CDR3 region has 15 residues. V lost 7 bases to trimming and J lost 2 bases, with 12 bases between them. Germline CDR1 and CDR2: MNHEY and SVGEGT. The CDR3 DNA is TGTGCCAGCAACCAAGGGGGGACTGGGGCCAACGTCCTGACTTTC. This codes for CASNQGGTGANVLTF.

The chain uses TRBV7-2 and TRBJ1-6; 7 bases map to TRBD1. The CDR3 is made up of 14 amino acids. Trimming took 7 bases from V and 7 from J; bases not matched to a gene: 7. CDR1 is SGHTA and CDR2 is FQGNSA in the germline V gene. The CDR3 nucleotides are TGTGCCAGCACCCCCCCCAGGGGGAATTCACCCCTCCACTTT. As protein: CASTPPRGNSPLHF.

This sequence joins TRBV20-1 and TRBJ1-4; D uncertain. This CDR3 is 14 amino acids long. Trimming pared 5 bases from V and 6 bases from J, leaving 16 bases between. Germline V lookup: CDR1 DFQATT, CDR2 SNEGSKA (reference sequence). The DNA for the CDR3 is TGCAGTGCTGGGCCCCCTGGAGGACATGAAAAACTGTTTTTT. This sequence encodes CSAGPPGGHEKLFF.

The sample holds many counts of this clonotype. The chain carries TRBV14 and TRBJ2-1, with a possible D match to TRBD2 (6 bases). The CDR3 sequence is 16 residues long. With 2 bases removed from V and 7 bases from J, the gap between germline ends came to 18 bases. Germline values: CDR1 SGHDN, CDR2 FVKESK. The CDR3 here is CASSQMEGRGRNEQFF. CDR3 nucleotide sequence: TGTGCCAGCAGCCAAATGGAGGGAAGAGGAAGAAATGAGCAGTTCTTC.

This clonotype was seen a few times. This chain joins TRBV11-1 and TRBJ2-5; maybe TRBD1 (5 bases). Trimming took off 5 bases at V and 2 bases at J, with 15 bases between the two ends. CDR1 and CDR2 from the germline V gene are SGHAT and FQDESV (reference sequence). The CDR3 runs to 15 residues. The CDR3 DNA reads TGTGCCAGCAGCGGCTCAGGGATTTTACAAGAGACCCAGTACTTC. Protein product: CASSGSGILQETQYF.

This clonotype was seen ten or more times. The chain combines TRBV29-1 with TRBJ1-1; 7 bases are shared with TRBD1. The V and J ends lost 7 bases and 1 base, in that order; junction bases with no gene match: 9. This CDR3 region has 14 residues. Germline-derived CDR1 and CDR2 are SQVTM and ANQGSEA. The CDR3 nucleotides are TGCAGCGCGAAACCGGGACAGCCGAACACTGAAGCTTTCTTT. It translates to CSAKPGQPNTEAFF.

The V and J genes are TRBV20-1 and TRBJ2-7, with unresolved D. Germline CDR1 reads DFQATT; CDR2 reads SNEGSKA (reference sequence). The CDR3 has 14 residues. V was cut by 3 bases and J by 4 bases, with 16 bases left in between. CDR3 loop: CSARRGVEYYEQYF. The DNA of the CDR3 is TGCAGTGCTAGGCGCGGCGTCGAGTATTACGAGCAGTACTTC.

This clonotype occurred a few times. The rearrangement joins TRBV2 to TRBJ2-2, with unresolved D. The germline V gene has CDR1 SNHLY and CDR2 FYNNEI. Trimming pared 4 bases from V and 0 bases from J, leaving 6 bases between. This CDR3 contains 14 residues. Here the CDR3 DNA reads TGTGCCAGCAGTGCTCGATCGAACACCGGGGAGCTGTTTTTT. Protein: CASSARSNTGELFF.

This clonotype came up a few times. The chain has TRBV15 and TRBJ2-5; D gene unclear. Germline V gene sequence: CDR1 LNHNV, CDR2 YYDKDF (reference sequence). The CDR3 is 14 residues long. Deletions cut 3 bases from V and 0 bases from J, with 8 bases between. The CDR3 is CATSRNPHQETQYF. The CDR3 DNA follows: TGTGCCACCAGCAGGAACCCCCACCAAGAGACCCAGTACTTC.

The V gene is TRBV6-1, the J gene TRBJ2-5; 10 bases are shared with TRBD1. The J call may be faulty, since TRBJ2-7 better matches the DNA end. The CDR3 contains 15 residues. CDR1 and CDR2 (germline): MNHNS, SASEGT. For the CDR3, the DNA is TGTGCCAGCAGTGAAAGGGGGACAGGGGTTTACGAGCAGTACTTC. This encodes CASSERGTGVYEQYF.

About this clonotype: One junction end does not reproduce the germline sequence, and a read error may be involved. The CDR3 spells CATSLTGTDTEAFF. DNA for the CDR3: TGTGCTACCAGCTTAACAGGGACGGACACTGAAGCTTTCTTT. This sequence joins TRBV15 and TRBJ1-1; possibly TRBD1 for D (6 bases). CDR3 length equals 14 residues. Germline loops: CDR1 LNHNV, CDR2 YYDKDF (reference sequence).

The count of this clonotype is one. A junction boundary mismatches the germline segment, possibly from a read error. The chain employs TRBV4-3 and TRBJ1-3; tentatively, D is TRBD1 (5 bases). In germline, CDR1 is LGHNA, CDR2 YSLEER. The CDR3 runs to 19 residues. The CDR3 DNA sequence: TGCGCCAGCAGCCAAGATATCCCGGCAGGGATCGGCCCTGGAAGCACCATATATTTT. This gives the protein CASSQDIPAGIGPGSTIYF.

This clonotype was seen a handful of times. The chain joins TRBV29-1 to TRBJ2-1, with 9 bases fitting TRBD2. V lost 6 bases, J lost 7 bases, and 16 bases stayed unmatched. Germline values: CDR1 SQVTM, CDR2 ANQGSEA. The CDR3 is 16 residues long. The CDR3 is CSVLGWREGLGNEQFF. CDR3 bases: TGCAGCGTCCTGGGATGGCGGGAGGGCCTGGGGAATGAGCAGTTCTTC.

This clonotype turned up a few times. The V call is TRBV12-3 or TRBV12-4, the J call TRBJ2-7, with D hard to call. The V gene lost 7 bases and the J gene lost 6 bases, with 13 bases spanning the gap. CDR3 length: 12 amino acids. The CDR3 region has the DNA TGTGCCAGCACTCTGGACGTTACCGAGCAGTACTTC. It is translated as CASTLDVTEQYF.

This clonotype was recorded at least ten times. This rearrangement joins TRBV20-1 to TRBJ2-7; a possible D gene is TRBD1 (6 bases). This CDR3 is 14 amino acids long. V was cut by 6 bases and J by 1 base, with 16 bases left in between. The germline V gene has CDR1 DFQATT and CDR2 SNEGSKA (reference sequence). CDR3: CSAPTSGASYEQYF. CDR3 coding DNA: TGCAGTGCACCCACATCAGGGGCTTCCTACGAGCAGTACTTC.

This chain uses TRBV20-1 with TRBJ1-3; the match to TRBD1 covers 8 bases. The CDR3 is 15 residues long. Germline CDR1 and CDR2: DFQATT and SNEGSKA (reference sequence). Trimming cost V 5 bases and J 3 bases; bases outside gene matches: 9. The CDR3: CSACTGGDCGNTIYF. The CDR3 DNA reads as TGCAGTGCTTGTACAGGGGGAGATTGTGGAAACACCATATATTTT.

The V and J genes are TRBV4-2 and TRBJ2-2; 9 bases align to TRBD1. Trimming removed 2 bases from V and 7 bases from J; junction bases left unmatched: 5. The CDR3 spans 15 residues. The V gene's germline CDR1 is LGHNA and CDR2 YNFKEQ. In nucleotides, the CDR3 is TGTGCCAGCAGCCAACGGACAGGGGTCCTCGGGGAGCTGTTTTTT. Protein: CASSQRTGVLGELFF.

The J gene is TRBJ2-7, the V gene TRBV6-2 or TRBV6-3; 8 nucleotides align to TRBD2. Unmatched junction bases numbered 9, after V lost 5 bases and J lost 0 bases. The CDR3 length is 16 residues. Looked up from germline, CDR1 is MNHEY and CDR2 is SVGEGT. CDR3 residues: CASSRGPSGSSYEQYF. CDR3 DNA sequence: TGTGCCAGCAGTAGGGGCCCGAGCGGGAGCTCCTACGAGCAGTACTTC.

In this sample, this clonotype turned up a few times. The V call is TRBV20-1, the J call TRBJ2-7, with D tentatively TRBD1 (5 bases). The V and J ends lost 2 bases and 3 bases respectively, with 11 bases between them. The CDR3 contains 13 residues. Looked up from germline, CDR1 is DFQATT and CDR2 is SNEGSKA (reference sequence). DNA for the CDR3: TGCAGTGCTAGACCCCCTACAGGCTACGAGCAGTACTTC. It specifies CSARPPTGYEQYF.

The chain combines TRBV18 with TRBJ2-3, with unresolved D. This CDR3 region has 13 residues. The germline gives CDR1 KGHSH, CDR2 LQKENI. Deletions cut 2 bases from V and 6 bases from J, with 9 bases between. CDR3 region: CASSPIGLDTQYF. Written as DNA, the CDR3 is TGTGCCAGCTCACCAATTGGGTTGGATACGCAGTATTTT.

This clonotype came up a few times. The chain couples TRBV10-3 to TRBJ2-4; no definite D call. Trimming took 2 bases from V and 5 from J, leaving 13 bases between them. The CDR3 is made up of 15 amino acids. The germline V gene encodes CDR1 ENHRY and CDR2 SYGVKD. The CDR3 sequence: CAISEGDRAQNIQYF. As DNA, the CDR3 is TGTGCCATCAGTGAGGGTGACCGCGCCCAAAACATTCAGTACTTC.

The V gene is TRBV5-6, the J gene TRBJ2-5; 9 positions match TRBD1. The CDR3 loop spans 15 amino acids. CDR1 SGHDT and CDR2 YYEEEE come from the germline V gene. The J segment lost 1 base and the V segment lost 4 bases, leaving 5 bases of the junction unmatched. In DNA form, the CDR3 reads TGTGCCAGCAGCCGACAGGGGGGTAGCCAAGAGACCCAGTACTTC. It translates to CASSRQGGSQETQYF. Complete variable domain (other parts from reference TRBV5-6 and TRBJ2-5): DAGVTQSPTHLIKTRGQQVTLRCSPKSGHDTVSWYQQALGQGPQFIFQYYEEEERQRGNFPDRFSGHQFPNYSSELNVNALLLGDSALYLCASSRQGGSQETQYFGPGTRLLVL.

The chain couples TRBV5-5 to TRBJ1-4; 9 bases match TRBD1. Trimming at V came to 6 bases and at J to 3 bases, leaving 3 bases not matched to a gene. The germline gives CDR1 SGHKS, CDR2 YYEKEE (reference sequence). The CDR3 runs 14 residues. CDR3 sequence (DNA): TGTGCCAGCACTTGGGACAGGGCTAATGAAAAACTGTTTTTT. Its translation is CASTWDRANEKLFF. The whole variable domain, remainder taken from reference TRBV5-5 and TRBJ1-4, is DAGVTQSPTHLIKTRGQQVTLRCSPISGHKSVSWYQQVLGQGPQFIFQYYEKEERGRGNFPDRFSARQFPNYSSELNVNALLLGDSALYLCASTWDRANEKLFFGSGTQLSVL.

The gene calls are TRBV10-3 and TRBJ2-1; tentative D call: TRBD1 (6 bases). With 3 bases removed from V and 7 bases from J, the gap between germline ends came to 10 bases. The CDR3 runs 13 residues. The germline CDR1 and CDR2 sequences are ENHRY and SYGVKD. The CDR3 reads CAISEDRMNEQFF. In DNA, the CDR3 is TGTGCCATCAGTGAAGACAGGATGAATGAGCAGTTCTTC.

This clonotype came up a few times. The J gene is TRBJ1-4, the V gene TRBV15; TRBD1 might be the D (5 bases). In germline, CDR1 is LNHNV, CDR2 YYDKDF (reference sequence). The ends were cut back, 0 bases at V and 5 bases at J, with 13 bases in the middle. The CDR3 loop spans 16 amino acids. The CDR3 loop reads CATSRDRAGRNEKLFF. The CDR3 bases are TGTGCCACCAGCAGAGATAGGGCGGGACGAAATGAAAAACTGTTTTTT.

The chain links TRBV7-2 to TRBJ2-3; 7 positions match TRBD2. Looked up from germline, CDR1 is SGHTA and CDR2 is FQGNSA. CDR3 length equals 16 residues. J lost 0 bases, V lost 2 bases, and 5 bases had no gene match. The CDR3 here is CASSLSGRESTDTQYF. The CDR3 bases are TGTGCCAGCAGCTTAAGTGGGCGGGAGAGCACAGATACGCAGTATTTT.

This clonotype showed up just a few times. V usage is TRBV25-1 and J usage is TRBJ2-7; unclear D gene. The CDR3 sequence is 13 residues long. Germline CDR1 reads MGHDK; CDR2 reads SYGVNS. The V end was cut by 5 bases, the J end by 3 bases, with 11 bases between. Written as DNA, the CDR3 is TGTGCCAGCAGTAGAATTTCGAGCTACGAGCAGTACTTC. Protein product: CASSRISSYEQYF.